These T cell receptor beta chains were read from a single sample in a study of graft-versus-host responses after intestinal transplantation. Their antigens remain unidentified. The repertoire was sequenced with immunoSEQ multiplex PCR; TCRdb's copy has only in-frame clones and lacks some. The sample includes some 90,000 clones, about 90% of them seen just once. Sequenced here: unstimulated CD8+ T cells sorted from spleen or lymph node cells, sampled before intestinal transplant. These receptors came from a human donor who received an intestinal transplant. Both conserved end residues are part of each CDR3.

>TRBV4-1|TRBJ2-3
CASSQDPDSGTDTQYF
>TRBV11-2|TRBJ1-6
CASSLWGAPSSYNSPLHF
>TRBV9|TRBJ1-1
CASSEVDEEAFF
>TRBV4-2|TRBJ2-2
CASSQVPGTGELFF
>TRBV27|TRBJ2-2
CASSSFKTGENTGELFF
>TRBV5-6|TRBJ2-1
CASSLPLAGYYNEQFF
>TRBV6-5|TRBJ2-7
CASSYSRAGGPGEQYF
>TRBV7-9|TRBJ2-7
CASSYTVAGYEQYF
>TRBV4-2|TRBJ2-7
CASSLRANNYEQYF
>TRBV11-2|TRBJ1-1
CASSLSQGAEAFF
>TRBV28|TRBJ2-3
CASSSHTDTQYF
>TRBV5-6|TRBJ2-7
CASSAGTGYEQYF
>TRBV7-6|TRBJ2-1
CASSLESLGNEQFF
>TRBV5-1|TRBJ2-3
CASSQPSSDSTDTQYF
>TRBV2|TRBJ2-1
CATMGRIKSLEQFF
>TRBV7-6|TRBJ1-3
CASSPGQGPSSGNTIYF
>TRBV5-5|TRBJ1-5
CASRISELDQPQHF
>TRBV4-1|TRBJ2-1
CASSQGRYREGDEQFF
>TRBV4-1|TRBJ2-3
CASSQGAGTTDTQYF
>TRBV11-2|TRBJ2-5
CASSPSAEGGAGETQYF
>TRBV19|TRBJ2-3
CASSTGLAGAGTDTQYF
>TRBV6-5|TRBJ1-3
CASSRQGDGGNTIYF
>TRBV11-2|TRBJ1-2
CASSLPLRGGGSTF
>TRBV28|TRBJ2-7
CASSSSLSGSVWEQYF
>TRBV23-1|TRBJ1-2
CASSQYGTDYGYTF
>TRBV5-6|TRBJ1-2
CASSNLRVGDHYGYTF
>TRBV11-2|TRBJ2-7
CASSFVTSGGYEQYF
>TRBV7-3|TRBJ2-3
CASSPGTSGGDTQYF
>TRBV19|TRBJ2-7
CASSAGHGSYEQYF
>TRBV5-1|TRBJ2-3
CASSLTAERGNTDTQYF
>TRBV6-5|TRBJ2-5
CASRVTGGEETQYF
>TRBV27|TRBJ2-1
CASRKGGTRANEQFF
>TRBV5-1|TRBJ1-1
CASSFWATAPRAFF
>TRBV7-9|TRBJ2-7
CASSPKTGTISYEQYF
>TRBV9|TRBJ1-5
CASSVDGTIQPQHF
>TRBV7-6|TRBJ2-5
CASSLYGGEETQYF
>TRBV4-1|TRBJ2-7
CASSQDRGYEQYF
>TRBV30|TRBJ1-5
CAWSVARKPSNQPQHF
>TRBV14|TRBJ2-3
CASSQAGLGRGDTQYF
>TRBV27|TRBJ2-1
CASRTGNNEQFF
>TRBV15|TRBJ1-2
CATSRGRDYGYTF
>TRBV13|TRBJ2-5
CASSFISGAQETQYF
>TRBV7-2|TRBJ2-5
CASKRSGVKTQYF